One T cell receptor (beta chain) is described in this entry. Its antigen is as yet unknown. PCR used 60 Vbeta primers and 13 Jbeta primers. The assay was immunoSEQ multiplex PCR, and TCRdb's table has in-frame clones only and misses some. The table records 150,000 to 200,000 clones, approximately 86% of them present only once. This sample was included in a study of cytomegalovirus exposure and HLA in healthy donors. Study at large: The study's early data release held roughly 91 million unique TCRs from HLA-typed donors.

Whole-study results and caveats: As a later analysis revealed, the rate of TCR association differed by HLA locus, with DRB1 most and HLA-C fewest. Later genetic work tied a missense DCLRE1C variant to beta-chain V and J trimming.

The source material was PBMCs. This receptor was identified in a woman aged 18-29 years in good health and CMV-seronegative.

The CDR3 DNA is TGTGCTAGTGGTTTAGGCAGGGGGGAAGCTTTCTTT. Its protein product is CASGLGRGEAFF. V and J are TRBV12-5 and TRBJ1-1; 7 nucleotides align to TRBD1. V was pared by 3 bases and J by 8 bases, with 3 bases of the junction left unmatched. The CDR3 totals 12 residues. Germline loops: CDR1 LGHNT, CDR2 FRNRAP.